The source of this T cell receptor (beta chain) is a study of T-cell reconstitution after alpha-beta-depleted transplantation in children. Unique molecular identifiers featured in how the TCRbeta library was prepared. TCRdb re-called the PCR reads through MiXCR, storing one row per CDR3 protein. The data contain approximately 400,000 distinct CDR3 sequences, roughly 10% of them singletons. This CDR3 is built from 19 residues. Germline lookup yields CDR1 SGHTA and CDR2 FQGTGA. The V end was cut by 2 bases, the J end by 0 bases, with 20 bases between. The TCR comes from a human donor who donated a stem cell graft to a child with acute myeloid leukemia. Sequencing used PBMCs from the stem cell graft donor, obtained from the stem cell graft. This sequence joins TRBV7-3 and TRBJ2-4, with D perhaps TRBD1 (7 bases). CDR3 in amino acids: CASSLLGGTDKLAKNIQYF. CDR3 DNA sequence: TGTGCCAGCAGCTTATTGGGCGGGACAGACAAACTAGCCAAAAACATTCAGTACTTC.